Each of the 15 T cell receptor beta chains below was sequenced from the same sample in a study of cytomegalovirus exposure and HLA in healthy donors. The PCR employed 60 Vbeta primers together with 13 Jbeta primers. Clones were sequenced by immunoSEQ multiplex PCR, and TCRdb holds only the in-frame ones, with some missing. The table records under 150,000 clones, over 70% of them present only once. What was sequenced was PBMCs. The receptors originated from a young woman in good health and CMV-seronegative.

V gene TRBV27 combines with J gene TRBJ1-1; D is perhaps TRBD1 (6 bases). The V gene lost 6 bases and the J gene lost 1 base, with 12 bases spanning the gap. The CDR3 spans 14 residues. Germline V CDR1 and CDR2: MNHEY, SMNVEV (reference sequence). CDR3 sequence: CASSLGQTNTEAFF. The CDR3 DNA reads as TGTGCCAGCAGCTTAGGACAGACGAACACTGAAGCTTTCTTT.

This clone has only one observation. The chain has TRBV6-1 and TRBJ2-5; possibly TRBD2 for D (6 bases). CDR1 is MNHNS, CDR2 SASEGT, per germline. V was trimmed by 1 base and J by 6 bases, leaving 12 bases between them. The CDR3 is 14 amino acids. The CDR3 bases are TGTGCCAGCAGTGAAGGTGCGGGGTCCCAGACCCAGTACTTC. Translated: CASSEGAGSQTQYF.

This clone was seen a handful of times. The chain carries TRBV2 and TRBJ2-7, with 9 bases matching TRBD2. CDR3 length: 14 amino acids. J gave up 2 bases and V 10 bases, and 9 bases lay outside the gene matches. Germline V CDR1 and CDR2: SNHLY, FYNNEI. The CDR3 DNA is TGTGCCACCTTAGGACTAGCGAGGACCTACGAGCAGTACTTC. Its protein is CATLGLARTYEQYF.

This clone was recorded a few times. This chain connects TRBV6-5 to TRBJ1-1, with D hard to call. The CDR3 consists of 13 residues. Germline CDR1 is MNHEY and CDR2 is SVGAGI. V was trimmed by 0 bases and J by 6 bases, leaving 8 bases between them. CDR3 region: CASSYSMRAEAFF. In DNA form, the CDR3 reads TGTGCCAGCAGTTACTCAATGCGGGCTGAAGCTTTCTTT.

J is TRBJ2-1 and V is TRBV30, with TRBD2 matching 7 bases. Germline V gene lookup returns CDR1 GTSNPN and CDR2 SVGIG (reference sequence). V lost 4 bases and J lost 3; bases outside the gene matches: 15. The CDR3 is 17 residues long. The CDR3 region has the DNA TGTGCCTGGACCCCCCTAGCGGCCCTTGGGGACTACAATGAGCAGTTCTTC. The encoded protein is CAWTPLAALGDYNEQFF.

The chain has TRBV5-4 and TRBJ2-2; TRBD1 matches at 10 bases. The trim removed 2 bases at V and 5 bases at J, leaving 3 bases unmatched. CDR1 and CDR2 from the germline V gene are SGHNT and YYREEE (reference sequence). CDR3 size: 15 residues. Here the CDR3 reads CASSFGTGVTGELFF. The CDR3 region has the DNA TGTGCCAGCAGCTTCGGGACAGGGGTTACCGGGGAGCTGTTTTTT.

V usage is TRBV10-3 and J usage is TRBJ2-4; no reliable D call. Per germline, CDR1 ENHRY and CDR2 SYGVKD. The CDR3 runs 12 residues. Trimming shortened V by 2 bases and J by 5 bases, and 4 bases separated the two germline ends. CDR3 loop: CAISEGQNIQYF. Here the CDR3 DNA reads TGTGCCATCAGTGAGGGCCAAAACATTCAGTACTTC.

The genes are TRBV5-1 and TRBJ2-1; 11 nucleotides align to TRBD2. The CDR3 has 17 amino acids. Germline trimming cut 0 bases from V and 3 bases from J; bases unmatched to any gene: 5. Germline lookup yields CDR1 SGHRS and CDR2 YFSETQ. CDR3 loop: CASSLAVLAGGYNEQFF. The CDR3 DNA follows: TGCGCCAGCAGCTTGGCCGTCCTAGCGGGGGGCTACAATGAGCAGTTCTTC.

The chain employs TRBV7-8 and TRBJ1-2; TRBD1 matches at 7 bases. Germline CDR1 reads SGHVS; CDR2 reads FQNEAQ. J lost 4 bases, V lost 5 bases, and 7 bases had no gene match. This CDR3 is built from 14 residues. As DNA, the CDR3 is TGTGCCAGCAGCACAGGGACAGTCCCCTATGGCTACACCTTC. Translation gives CASSTGTVPYGYTF. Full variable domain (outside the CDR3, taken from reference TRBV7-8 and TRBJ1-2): GAGVSQSPRYKVAKRGQDVALRCDPISGHVSLFWYQQALGQGPEFLTYFQNEAQLDKSGLPSDRFFAERPEGSVSTLKIQRTQQEDSAVYLCASSTGTVPYGYTFGSGTRLTVV.

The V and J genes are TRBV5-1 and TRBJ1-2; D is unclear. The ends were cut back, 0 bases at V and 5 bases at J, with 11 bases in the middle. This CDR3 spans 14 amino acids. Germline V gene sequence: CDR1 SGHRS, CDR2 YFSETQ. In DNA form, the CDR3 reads TGCGCCAGCAGCTTGGACGCGCTTCCGTATGGCTACACCTTC. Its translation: CASSLDALPYGYTF. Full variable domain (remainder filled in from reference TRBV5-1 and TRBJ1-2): KAGVTQTPRYLIKTRGQQVTLSCSPISGHRSVSWYQQTPGQGLQFLFEYFSETQRNKGNFPGRFSGRQFSNSRSEMNVSTLELGDSALYLCASSLDALPYGYTFGSGTRLTVV.

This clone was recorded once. The CDR3 bases are TGTGCCACCAGTAATCCGGGACTCCGGCGAGAGCAGTTCTTC. Translation gives CATSNPGLRREQFF. The J gene is TRBJ2-1, the V gene TRBV15; the D gene is possibly TRBD2 (6 bases). The CDR3 length is 14 residues. Per the germline V gene, CDR1 is LNHNV and CDR2 is YYDKDF (reference sequence). V dropped 6 bases and J dropped 10 bases, with 19 bases sitting between them.

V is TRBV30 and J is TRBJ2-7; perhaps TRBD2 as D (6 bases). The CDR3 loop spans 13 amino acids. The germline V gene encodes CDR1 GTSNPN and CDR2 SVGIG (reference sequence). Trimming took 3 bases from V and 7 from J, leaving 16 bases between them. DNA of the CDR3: TGTGCCTGGAGGGAGTCGGGAGTCTTTGAGCAGTACTTC. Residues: CAWRESGVFEQYF.

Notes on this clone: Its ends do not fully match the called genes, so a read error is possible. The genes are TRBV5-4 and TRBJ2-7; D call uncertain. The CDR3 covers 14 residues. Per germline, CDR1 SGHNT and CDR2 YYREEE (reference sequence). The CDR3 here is CATSLFGGPYEQYF. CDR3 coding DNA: TGTGCCACCAGCTTGTTCGGCGGCCCCTACGAGCAGTACTTC.

CDR3 amino acids: CASVKTGVSYEQYF. The CDR3 nucleotides are TGCGCCAGCGTTAAGACAGGGGTCTCCTACGAGCAGTACTTC. The chain recombines TRBV10-2 with TRBJ2-7; TRBD1 matches 8 bases. Germline V CDR1 and CDR2: WSHSY, SAAADI. The V gene end was trimmed by 8 bases and the J gene end by 0 bases; junction bases not matched to a gene: 6. The CDR3 is made up of 14 amino acids.

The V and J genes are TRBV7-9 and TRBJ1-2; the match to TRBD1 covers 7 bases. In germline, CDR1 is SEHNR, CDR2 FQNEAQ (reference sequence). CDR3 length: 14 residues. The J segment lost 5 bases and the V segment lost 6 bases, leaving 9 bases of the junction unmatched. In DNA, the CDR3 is TGTGCCAGCAGGCCCACAGGGGATTGGTATGGCTACACCTTC. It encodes CASRPTGDWYGYTF.